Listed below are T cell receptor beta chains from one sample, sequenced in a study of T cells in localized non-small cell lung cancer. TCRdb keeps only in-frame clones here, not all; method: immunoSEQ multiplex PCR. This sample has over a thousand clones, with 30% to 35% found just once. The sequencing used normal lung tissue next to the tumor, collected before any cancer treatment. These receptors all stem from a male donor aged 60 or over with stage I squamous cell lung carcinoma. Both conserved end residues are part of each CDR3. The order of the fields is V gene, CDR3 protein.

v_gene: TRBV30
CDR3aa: CAWKDRGYEQYF

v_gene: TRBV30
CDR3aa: CAWSVLGGDTEAFF

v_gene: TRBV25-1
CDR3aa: CASSEAGSGGNEQFF

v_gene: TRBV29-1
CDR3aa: CSVEARGGGYTF

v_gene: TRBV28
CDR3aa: CASSSYLGGTEAFF

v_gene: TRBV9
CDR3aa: CASSEPGTGQGEQFF

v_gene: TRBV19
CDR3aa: CASKDSGRTDTQYF

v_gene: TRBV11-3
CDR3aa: CASSLGGRGYEQYF

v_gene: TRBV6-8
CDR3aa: CASKWTGSGRETQYF

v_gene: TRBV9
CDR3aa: CASSAPGINQPQHF

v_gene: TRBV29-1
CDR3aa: CSVSARATGVSYEQYF

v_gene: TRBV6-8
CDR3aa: CASSLWTGGDYEQYF

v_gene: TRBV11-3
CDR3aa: CASSLDTGIDTQYF

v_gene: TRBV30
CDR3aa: CAWSGQGVGTEAFF

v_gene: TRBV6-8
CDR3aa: CASSYSGNGELFF

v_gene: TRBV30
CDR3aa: CACSTGQANYGYTF

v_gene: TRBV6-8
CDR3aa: CASSYARIATNEKLFF

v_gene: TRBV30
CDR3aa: CAWSTRLGFNNSPLHF

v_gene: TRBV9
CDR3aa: CASSLGTGDSPLHF

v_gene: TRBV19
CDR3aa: CASSKGTPSGANVLTF

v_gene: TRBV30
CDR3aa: CALAAGGDQPQHF

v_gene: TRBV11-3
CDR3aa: CASSFRVSGNTIYF

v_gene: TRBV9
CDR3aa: CASSFDGNTIYF

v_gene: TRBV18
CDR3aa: CASSQYEGQGSYGYTF

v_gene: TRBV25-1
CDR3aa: CVPQGAKSNTGELFF

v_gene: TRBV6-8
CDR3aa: CASSVVTDVGGYTF

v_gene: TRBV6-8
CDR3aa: CASSYDRTDTQYF

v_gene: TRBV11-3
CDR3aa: CASSLVGGAYNEQFF

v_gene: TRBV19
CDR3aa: CASSHDRLNTEAFF

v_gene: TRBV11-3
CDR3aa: CASSLGILNTEAFF

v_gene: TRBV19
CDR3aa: CASSEGSGLMNTEAFF

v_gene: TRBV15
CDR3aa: CATSRGGGVGGALGYTF

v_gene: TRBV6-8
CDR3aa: CASSPAGRNTIYF

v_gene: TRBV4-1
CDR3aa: CASSLGSGGRTDTQYF

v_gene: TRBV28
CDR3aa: CASRHKDRVIQPQHF

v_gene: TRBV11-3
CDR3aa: CASSPQQGDLYGYTF

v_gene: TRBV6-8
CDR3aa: CASIKDGNTEAFF

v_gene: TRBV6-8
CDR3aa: CASSLGQASYEQYF

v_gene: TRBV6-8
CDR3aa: CASTQDRGDTEAFF

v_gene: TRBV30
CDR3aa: CAWRPLSGGARTQYF

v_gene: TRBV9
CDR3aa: CASSRVTDTQYF

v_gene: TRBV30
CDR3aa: CAWNPGGFGYTF

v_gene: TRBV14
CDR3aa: CASSRDNYGYTF

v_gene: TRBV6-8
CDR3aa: CASRARGAEAFF

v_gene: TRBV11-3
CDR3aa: CASSPGQGASNSPLHF

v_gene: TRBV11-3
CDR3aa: CASSFGNRVTEAFF

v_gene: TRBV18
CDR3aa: CASATGQDTEAFF

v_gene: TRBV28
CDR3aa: CASLRAGSNEKLFF

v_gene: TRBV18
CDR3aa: CASSPNRGRTDTQYF

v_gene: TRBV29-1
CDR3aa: CSVSFRDTGELFF

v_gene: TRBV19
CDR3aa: CASSPGTDSYEQYF

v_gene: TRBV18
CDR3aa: CASSSTGEGNTIYF

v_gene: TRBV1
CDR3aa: CASSLGQGADEQYF

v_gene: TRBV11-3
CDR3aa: CASSLEIGGQLYEQYF

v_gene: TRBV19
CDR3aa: CASSTRQGAVGYTQYF

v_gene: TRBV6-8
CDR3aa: CASSAFMNRAGDGSLHF

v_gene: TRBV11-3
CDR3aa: CASSSRQRRMNTEAFF

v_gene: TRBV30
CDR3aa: CAWSAQGNTEAFF

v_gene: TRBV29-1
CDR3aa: CSVPSGATNYGYTF

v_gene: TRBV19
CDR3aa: CASRGQSYHYGYTF